These 6 T cell receptor beta chains share one sample of origin, sequenced in a study of T cell repertoires in aging, cancer and after chemotherapy. Amplification of TCR beta used genomic DNA extracted from peripheral blood. Rearranged V-D-J TRB sequences were amplified with a mixed TRB-A/B primer pool. Via MiXCR, TCRdb re-called the multiplex PCR reads, giving one row per CDR3 protein. The sample shows about 6,100 distinct CDR3 sequences, less than 35% of them seen only once. Input material: blood. All receptors derive from a human donor with a blood cancer.

By frequency in the sample, this clonotype is medium-sized. The rearrangement joins TRBV15 to TRBJ2-3, with a possible D match to TRBD2 (5 bases). V lost 4 bases, J lost 7 bases, and 15 bases lay in between. Germline V gives CDR1 LNHNV, CDR2 YYDKDF (reference sequence). The CDR3 loop spans 14 amino acids. The CDR3 loop reads CATSKRRPTYTQYF. CDR3 nucleotide sequence: TGTGCCACCAGCAAGCGGAGACCCACGTATACGCAGTATTTT.

This clonotype has a handful of counts. V is TRBV6-1 and J is TRBJ2-3; 8 bases align to TRBD2. The V gene end was trimmed by 0 bases and the J gene end by 7 bases; junction bases not matched to a gene: 9. The CDR3 consists of 16 residues. The germline V gene encodes CDR1 MNHNS and CDR2 SASEGT. CDR3 protein: CASSEAVGSGDYTQYF. CDR3 coding DNA: TGTGCCAGCAGTGAAGCTGTTGGTAGCGGGGACTATACGCAGTATTTT.

The chain employs TRBV30 and TRBJ1-5; D ambiguous. The CDR3 is made up of 14 amino acids. V lost 0 bases to trimming and J lost 6 bases, with 12 bases between them. Germline V CDR1 and CDR2: GTSNPN, SVGIG (reference sequence). The CDR3 spells CAWSVQWVGQPQHF. The CDR3 bases are TGTGCCTGGAGTGTTCAGTGGGTTGGTCAGCCCCAGCATTTT.

This clonotype was recorded a few times. The gene calls are TRBV5-1 and TRBJ2-5; D call uncertain. The CDR3 totals 14 residues. V lost 0 bases and J 4 bases, leaving 10 bases between the germline ends. CDR1 and CDR2 from the germline V gene are SGHRS and YFSETQ. The CDR3 region has the DNA TGCGCCAGCAGCTTGGTTAGGGAAGGAGAGACCCAGTACTTC. Its protein product is CASSLVREGETQYF.

This clonotype occurred a few times. This chain uses TRBV30 with TRBJ1-5; D possibly corresponds to TRBD1 (5 bases). Germline V gene lookup returns CDR1 GTSNPN and CDR2 SVGIG (reference sequence). This CDR3 has 14 amino acids. Trimming left V 3 bases short and J 6 bases short, with 15 bases between. This chain's CDR3 is CAWRSGEKSQPQHF. CDR3 sequence (DNA): TGTGCCTGGAGATCGGGGGAAAAGAGTCAGCCCCAGCATTTT.

The chain couples TRBV18 to TRBJ2-7; 7 nucleotides match TRBD2. Losses at the gene ends were 2 bases for V and 4 bases for J; bases not matched to a gene: 5. The CDR3 contains 14 residues. The germline CDR1 and CDR2 sequences are KGHSH and LQKENI. Here the CDR3 DNA reads TGTGCCAGCTCACCAACAGGACTAGATTACGAGCAGTACTTC. Its protein product is CASSPTGLDYEQYF. Full variable domain (missing parts from reference TRBV18 and TRBJ2-7): NAGVMQNPRHLVRRRGQEARLRCSPMKGHSHVYWYRQLPEEGLKFMVYLQKENIIDESGMPKERFSAEFPKEGPSILRIQQVVRGDSAAYFCASSPTGLDYEQYFGPGTRLTVT.